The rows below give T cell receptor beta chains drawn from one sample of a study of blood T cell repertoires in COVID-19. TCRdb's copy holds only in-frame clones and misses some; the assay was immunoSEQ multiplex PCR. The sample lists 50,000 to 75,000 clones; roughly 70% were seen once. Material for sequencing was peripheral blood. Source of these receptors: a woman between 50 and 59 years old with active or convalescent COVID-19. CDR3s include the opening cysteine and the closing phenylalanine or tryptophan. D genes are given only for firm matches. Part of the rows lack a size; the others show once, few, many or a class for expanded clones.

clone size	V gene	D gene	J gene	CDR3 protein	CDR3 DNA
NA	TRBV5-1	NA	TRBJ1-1	CASSFGGVGTEAFF	TGCGCCAGCAGCTTTGGGGGGGTAGGCACTGAAGCTTTCTTT
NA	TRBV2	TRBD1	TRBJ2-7	CASTGGVEQYF	TGTGCCAGCACAGGGGGTGTCGAGCAGTACTTC
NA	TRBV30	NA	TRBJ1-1	CAWGQMNTEAFF	TGTGCCTGGGGACAGATGAACACTGAAGCTTTCTTT
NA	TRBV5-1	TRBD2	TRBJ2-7	CASSWGGYSYEQYF	TGCGCCAGCAGCTGGGGGGGTTACTCCTACGAGCAGTACTTC
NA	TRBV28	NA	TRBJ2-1	CASSSDKVQFF	TGTGCCAGCAGTTCGGACAAGGTGCAGTTCTTC
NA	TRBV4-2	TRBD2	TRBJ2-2	CASSQDPGREGPGELFF	TGTGCCAGCAGCCAAGACCCGGGGCGGGAGGGCCCCGGGGAGCTGTTTTTT
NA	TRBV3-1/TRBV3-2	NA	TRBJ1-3	CASSQGGFLANTIYF	TGTGCCAGCAGCCAAGGTGGTTTCCTGGCAAACACCATATATTTT
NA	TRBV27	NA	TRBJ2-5	CASSLGFPDQETQYF	TGTGCCAGCAGTTTAGGTTTCCCAGACCAAGAGACCCAGTACTTC
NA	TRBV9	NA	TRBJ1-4	CASSVGQATNEKLFF	TGTGCCAGCAGCGTAGGACAGGCAACTAATGAAAAACTGTTTTTT
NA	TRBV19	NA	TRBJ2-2	CASKRGQNTGELFF	TGTGCCAGTAAAAGGGGCCAGAACACCGGGGAGCTGTTTTTT
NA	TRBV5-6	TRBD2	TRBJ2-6	CASSLEASGRFSGANVLTF	TGTGCCAGCAGCTTGGAGGCTAGCGGGAGGTTCTCTGGGGCCAACGTCCTGACTTTC
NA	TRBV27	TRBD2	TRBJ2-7	CASSSLSGRAGYEQYF	TGTGCCAGCAGTTCTCTCTCCGGGAGGGCCGGCTACGAGCAGTACTTC
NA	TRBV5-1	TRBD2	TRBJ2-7	CASSKGLAGEDEQYF	TGCGCCAGCAGTAAGGGGCTAGCGGGAGAGGACGAGCAGTACTTC
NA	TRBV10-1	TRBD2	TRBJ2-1	CASSEGLAEYNEQFF	TGCGCCAGCAGTGAGGGACTAGCGGAGTACAATGAGCAGTTCTTC
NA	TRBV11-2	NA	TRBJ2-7	CASSPDHSSYEQYF	TGTGCCAGCAGCCCAGACCACAGCTCCTACGAGCAGTACTTC
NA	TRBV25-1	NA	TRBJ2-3	CASSVAHREDTQYF	TGTGCCAGCAGTGTGGCCCACAGGGAAGATACGCAGTATTTT
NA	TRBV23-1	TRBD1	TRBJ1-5	CASPRQGPNQPQHF	TGCGCCAGCCCCCGACAGGGTCCCAATCAGCCCCAGCATTTT
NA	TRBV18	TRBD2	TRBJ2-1	CASSPFSGRAMDEQFF	TGTGCCAGCTCACCTTTCAGCGGGAGGGCCATGGATGAGCAGTTCTTC
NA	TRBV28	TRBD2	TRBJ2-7	CASSADWGLAGGLSSYEQYF	TGTGCCAGCAGCGCCGATTGGGGACTAGCGGGAGGCCTTAGCTCCTACGAGCAGTACTTC
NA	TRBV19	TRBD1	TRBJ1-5	CASSIGTGEQPQHF	TGTGCCAGTAGTATTGGGACAGGCGAGCAGCCCCAGCATTTT
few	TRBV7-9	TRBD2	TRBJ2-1	CASIPGRVRYNEQFF	TGTGCCAGCATTCCCGGGAGGGTAAGATACAATGAGCAGTTCTTC
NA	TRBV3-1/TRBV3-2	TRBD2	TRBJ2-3	CASSQEGAGVNTQYF	TGTGCCAGCAGCCAAGAAGGAGCGGGAGTGAATACGCAGTATTTT
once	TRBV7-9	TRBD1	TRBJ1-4	CASSSTGPEKLFF	TGTGCCAGCAGCTCGACAGGGCCCGAAAAACTGTTTTTT